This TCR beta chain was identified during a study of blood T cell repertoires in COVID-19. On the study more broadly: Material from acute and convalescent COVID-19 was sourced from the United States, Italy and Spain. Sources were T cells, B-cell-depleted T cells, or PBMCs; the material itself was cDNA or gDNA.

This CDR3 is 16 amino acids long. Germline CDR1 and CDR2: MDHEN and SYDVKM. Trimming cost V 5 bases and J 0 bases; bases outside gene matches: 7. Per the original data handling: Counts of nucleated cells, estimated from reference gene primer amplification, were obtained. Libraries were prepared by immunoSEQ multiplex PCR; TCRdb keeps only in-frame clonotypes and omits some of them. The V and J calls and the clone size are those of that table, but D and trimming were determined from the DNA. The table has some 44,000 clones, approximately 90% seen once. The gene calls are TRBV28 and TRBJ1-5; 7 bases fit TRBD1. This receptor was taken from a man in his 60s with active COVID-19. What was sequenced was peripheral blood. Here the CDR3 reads CASSLGQIFSNQPQHF. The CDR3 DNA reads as TGTGCCAGCAGTCTGGGACAGATTTTTAGCAATCAGCCCCAGCATTTT.